This paragraph reports one T cell receptor beta chain. Its target is not known. TCRdb keeps only in-frame clones here, not all; method: immunoSEQ multiplex PCR. The top ten hold approximately 22% of the sample, which has 70,000 to 100,000 clones, approximately 86% seen once. The sample originates from a study of radiation and T cells in renal cell carcinoma. Study-wide context: Nephrectomy followed 15 Gy stereotactic body radiation by 4 weeks. Whole-study results and caveats: From baseline, blood top tumor clonotypes peaked at 2 weeks post-radiation.

The time point: blood 2 weeks post-SBRT. Treatment: 15 Gy SBRT to primary tumor, nephrectomy 4 weeks later. After SBRT, blood was collected at 2 and 4 weeks, plus baseline. The patient's renal cell carcinoma had clear cell pathology. The CDR3 is made up of 11 amino acids. V gave up 5 bases and J gave up 7 bases, with 9 bases separating them. Germline assignment: CDR1 MNHEY and CDR2 SMNVEV (reference sequence). The receptor's source is a woman aged 50 to 65 with renal cell carcinoma. V and J are TRBV27 and TRBJ2-7; tentative D call: TRBD2 (5 bases). The sample here was blood, taken from a patient whose treatment included radiotherapy and nephrectomy. The CDR3 nucleotides are TGTGCCAGCAGTACCAGAGGGGAGCAGTACTTC. Residues: CASSTRGEQYF.